One sample yielded the 2 T cell receptor beta chains listed below, sequenced in a study of T-cell memory formation after mild COVID-19 (TCRdb year 2021). The method was 5' RACE. TCRdb shows the sequencer as Illumina NovaSeq 6000. TCRdb's own reprocessing of the public reads used fastp at Q25 and MiXCR and kept productive beta chains. Rows with one shared CDR3 protein collapse into an entry with the most common genes and DNA. The sample data list hundreds of thousands of distinct CDR3 sequences, and less than 20% of these were observed just once. The leading ten clones occupy approximately 20% of the sample. The sample taken for sequencing was PBMCs or a T cell subset sorted from them (not recorded which). These receptors were obtained from a man aged 18-30 years who had mild COVID-19 (a few samples of this study predate the infection). The sample titles of this study are shuffled in the database, so cell type and time point are left out; the donor was told from shared clones.

Only a few counts were recorded for this clonotype. Here the CDR3 DNA reads TGTGCCAGCGCACCGACGTGGGGGAGTCAGCCCCAGCATTTT. It codes for CASAPTWGSQPQHF. V is TRBV9 and J is TRBJ1-5; the D gene is possibly TRBD1 (5 bases). CDR1 and CDR2 from the germline V gene are SGDLS and YYNGEE. Between the trimmed V and J ends, which lost 7 bases and 6 bases, there was a span of 17 bases. This CDR3 is 14 amino acids long.

The gene calls are TRBV3-1 and TRBJ1-2; no clear D gene. Germline CDR1 is LGHDT and CDR2 is YNNKEL (reference sequence). CDR3 length: 14 amino acids. Trimming took 0 bases from V and 4 from J, leaving 9 bases between them. CDR3 coding DNA: TGTGCCAGCAGCCAAGATCGATGGAGCTATGGCTACACCTTC. Protein: CASSQDRWSYGYTF.